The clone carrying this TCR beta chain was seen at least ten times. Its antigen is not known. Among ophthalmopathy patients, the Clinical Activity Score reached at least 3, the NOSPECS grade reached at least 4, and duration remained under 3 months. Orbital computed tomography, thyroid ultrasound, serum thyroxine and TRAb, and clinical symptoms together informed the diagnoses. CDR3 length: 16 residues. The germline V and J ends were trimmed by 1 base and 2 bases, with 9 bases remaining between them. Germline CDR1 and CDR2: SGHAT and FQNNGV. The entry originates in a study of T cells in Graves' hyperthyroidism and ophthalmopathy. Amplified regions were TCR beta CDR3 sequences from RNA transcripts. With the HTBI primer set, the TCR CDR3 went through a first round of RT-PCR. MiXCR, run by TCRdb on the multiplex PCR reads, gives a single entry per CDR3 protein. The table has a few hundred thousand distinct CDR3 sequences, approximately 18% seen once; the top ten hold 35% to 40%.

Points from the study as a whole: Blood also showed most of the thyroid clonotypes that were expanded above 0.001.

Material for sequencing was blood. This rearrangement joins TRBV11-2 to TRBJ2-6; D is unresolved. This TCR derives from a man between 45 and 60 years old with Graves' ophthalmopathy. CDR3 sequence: CASSLVTSAGANVLTF. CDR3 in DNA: TGTGCCAGCAGCTTAGTGACGTCTGCTGGGGCCAACGTCCTGACTTTC.